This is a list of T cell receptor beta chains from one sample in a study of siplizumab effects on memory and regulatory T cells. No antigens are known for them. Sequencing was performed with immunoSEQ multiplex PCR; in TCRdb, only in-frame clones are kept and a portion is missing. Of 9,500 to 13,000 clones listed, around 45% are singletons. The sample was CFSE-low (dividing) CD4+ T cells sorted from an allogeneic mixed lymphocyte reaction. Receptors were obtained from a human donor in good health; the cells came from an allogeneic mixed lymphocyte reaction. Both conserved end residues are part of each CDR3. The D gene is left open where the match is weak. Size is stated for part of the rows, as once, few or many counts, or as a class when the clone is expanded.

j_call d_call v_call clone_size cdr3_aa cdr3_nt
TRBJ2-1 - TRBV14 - CASSTTGTSYNEQFF TGTGCCAGCAGTACCACAGGGACCTCCTACAATGAGCAGTTCTTC
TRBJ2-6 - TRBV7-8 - CASSSTRRGAGSSGANVLTF TGTGCCAGCAGCTCCACGCGCCGGGGGGCCGGTTCTTCTGGGGCCAACGTCCTGACTTTC
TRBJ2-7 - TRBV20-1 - CSASSGHEQYF TGCAGTGCTAGTTCAGGACACGAGCAGTACTTC
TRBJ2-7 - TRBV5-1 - CASGPDRRGSYEQYF TGCGCCAGCGGACCCGACAGGAGGGGCTCCTACGAGCAGTACTTC
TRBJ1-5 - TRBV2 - CASSEQGSTPQHF TGTGCCAGCAGTGAACAAGGATCTACGCCCCAGCATTTT
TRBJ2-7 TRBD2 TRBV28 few CASSPSASGLVYEQYF TGTGCCAGCAGCCCATCGGCTAGCGGGTTGGTTTACGAGCAGTACTTC
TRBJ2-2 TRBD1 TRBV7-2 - CASSRRTGLSTGELFF TGTGCCAGCAGCCGACGGACAGGGTTGAGCACCGGGGAGCTGTTTTTT
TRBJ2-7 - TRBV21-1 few CASSKRRYYEQYF TGTGCCAGCAGCAAACGGCGGTACTACGAGCAGTACTTC
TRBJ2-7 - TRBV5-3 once CASSTNPYEQYF TGTGCCAGCAGCACCAATCCCTACGAGCAGTACTTC
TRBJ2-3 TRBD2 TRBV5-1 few CASRSLAGLWADTQYF TGCGCCAGCAGGTCACTAGCGGGTCTTTGGGCGGATACGCAGTATTTT
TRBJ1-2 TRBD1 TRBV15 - CATSRLGFGTGRRDGYTF TGTGCCACCAGCAGGTTGGGATTCGGGACAGGCCGTCGTGATGGCTACACCTTC